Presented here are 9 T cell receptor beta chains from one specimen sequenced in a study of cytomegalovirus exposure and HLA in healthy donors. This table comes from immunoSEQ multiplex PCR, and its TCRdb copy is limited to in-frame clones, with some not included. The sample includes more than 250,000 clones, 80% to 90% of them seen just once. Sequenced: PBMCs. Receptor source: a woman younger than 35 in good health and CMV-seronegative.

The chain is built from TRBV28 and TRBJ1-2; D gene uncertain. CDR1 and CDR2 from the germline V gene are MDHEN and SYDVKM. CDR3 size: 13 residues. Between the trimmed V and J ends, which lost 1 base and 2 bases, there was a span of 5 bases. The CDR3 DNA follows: TGTGCCAGCAGTTTATCACAGAACTATGGCTACACCTTC. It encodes CASSLSQNYGYTF.

For the CDR3, the DNA is TGCGCCAGCAGCCCCAGACTAGCGGCAACCTACGAGCAGTACTTC. It is translated as CASSPRLAATYEQYF. The chain recombines TRBV4-3 with TRBJ2-7; 9 positions agree with TRBD2. Unmatched junction bases numbered 6, after V lost 4 bases and J lost 2 bases. Germline-derived CDR1 and CDR2 are LGHNA and YSLEER. The CDR3 consists of 15 residues.

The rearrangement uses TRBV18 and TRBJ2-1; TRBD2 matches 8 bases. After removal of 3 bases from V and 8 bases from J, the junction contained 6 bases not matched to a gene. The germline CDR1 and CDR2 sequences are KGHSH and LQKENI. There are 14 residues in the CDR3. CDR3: CASSPREELDEQFF. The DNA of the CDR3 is TGTGCCAGCTCACCGCGGGAGGAACTAGATGAGCAGTTCTTC. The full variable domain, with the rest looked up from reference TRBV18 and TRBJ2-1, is NAGVMQNPRHLVRRRGQEARLRCSPMKGHSHVYWYRQLPEEGLKFMVYLQKENIIDESGMPKERFSAEFPKEGPSILRIQQVVRGDSAAYFCASSPREELDEQFFGPGTRLTVL.

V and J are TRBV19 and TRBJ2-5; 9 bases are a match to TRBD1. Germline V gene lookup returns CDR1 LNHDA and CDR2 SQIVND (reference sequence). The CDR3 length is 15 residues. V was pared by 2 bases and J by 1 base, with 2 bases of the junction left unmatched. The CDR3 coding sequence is TGTGCCAGTAGTATAACAGGGGGCGGCCAAGAGACCCAGTACTTC. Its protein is CASSITGGGQETQYF.

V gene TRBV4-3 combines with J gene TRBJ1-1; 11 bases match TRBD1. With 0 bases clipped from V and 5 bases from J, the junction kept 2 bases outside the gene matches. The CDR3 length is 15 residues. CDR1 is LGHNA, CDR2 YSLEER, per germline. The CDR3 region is CASSQDGQGATEAFF. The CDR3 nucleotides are TGCGCCAGCAGCCAAGACGGACAGGGGGCAACTGAAGCTTTCTTT.

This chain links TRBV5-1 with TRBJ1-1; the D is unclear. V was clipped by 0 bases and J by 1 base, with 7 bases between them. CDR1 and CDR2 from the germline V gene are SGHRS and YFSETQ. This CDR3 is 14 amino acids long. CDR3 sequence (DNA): TGCGCCAGCAGCTTGGCAGAGCGGAACACTGAAGCTTTCTTT. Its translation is CASSLAERNTEAFF.

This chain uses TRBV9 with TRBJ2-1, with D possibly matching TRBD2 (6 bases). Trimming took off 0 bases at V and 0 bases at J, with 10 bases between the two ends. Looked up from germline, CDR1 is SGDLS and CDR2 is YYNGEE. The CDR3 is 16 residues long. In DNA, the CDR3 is TGTGCCAGCAGCGTAGGCGGGAAGAGCTCCTACAATGAGCAGTTCTTC. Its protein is CASSVGGKSSYNEQFF.

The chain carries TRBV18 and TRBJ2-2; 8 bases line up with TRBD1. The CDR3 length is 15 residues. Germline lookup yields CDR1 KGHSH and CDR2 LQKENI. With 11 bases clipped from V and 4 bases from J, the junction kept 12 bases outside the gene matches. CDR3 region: CAVTPWQGATGELFF. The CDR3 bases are TGTGCCGTTACTCCCTGGCAGGGGGCCACCGGGGAGCTGTTTTTT.

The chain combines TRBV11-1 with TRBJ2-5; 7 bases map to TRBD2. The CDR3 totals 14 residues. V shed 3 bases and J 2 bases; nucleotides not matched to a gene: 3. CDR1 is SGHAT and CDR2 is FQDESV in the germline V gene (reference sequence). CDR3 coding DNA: TGTGCCAGCAGCTTGGGTAGCGGGCAAGAGACCCAGTACTTC. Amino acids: CASSLGSGQETQYF.